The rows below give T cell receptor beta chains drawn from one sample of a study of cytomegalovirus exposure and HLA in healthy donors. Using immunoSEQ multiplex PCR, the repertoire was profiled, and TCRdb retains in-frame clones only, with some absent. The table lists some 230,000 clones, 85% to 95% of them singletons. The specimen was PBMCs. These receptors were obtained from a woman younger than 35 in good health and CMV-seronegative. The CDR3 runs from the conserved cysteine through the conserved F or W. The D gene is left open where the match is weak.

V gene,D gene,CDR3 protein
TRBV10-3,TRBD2,CAISEEGGSGILAEQFF
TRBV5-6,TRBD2,CASSGLAYTQYF
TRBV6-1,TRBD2,CASSAASGRALYEQYF
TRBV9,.,CASSEQQGLNTEAFF
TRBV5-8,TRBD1,CASIPDRNYGYTF
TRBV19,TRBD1,CASSIKAGQGLSPLHF
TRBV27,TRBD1,CASSSDPRGRNTEAFF
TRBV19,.,CASNPKGLTDTGELFF
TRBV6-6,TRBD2,CASKTSGIDEQFF
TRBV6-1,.,CASLQNTRRQMAFF
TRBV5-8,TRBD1,CASSPRTGPGYTF
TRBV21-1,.,CASSPIEVIQYF
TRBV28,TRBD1,CASRGAGQGEGYTF
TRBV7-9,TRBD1,CASSMTGGTRDQPQHF
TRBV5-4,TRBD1,CASSLGQGAFEQFF
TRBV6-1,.,CASSVTANTEAFF
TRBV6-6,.,CASSNSRLETQYF